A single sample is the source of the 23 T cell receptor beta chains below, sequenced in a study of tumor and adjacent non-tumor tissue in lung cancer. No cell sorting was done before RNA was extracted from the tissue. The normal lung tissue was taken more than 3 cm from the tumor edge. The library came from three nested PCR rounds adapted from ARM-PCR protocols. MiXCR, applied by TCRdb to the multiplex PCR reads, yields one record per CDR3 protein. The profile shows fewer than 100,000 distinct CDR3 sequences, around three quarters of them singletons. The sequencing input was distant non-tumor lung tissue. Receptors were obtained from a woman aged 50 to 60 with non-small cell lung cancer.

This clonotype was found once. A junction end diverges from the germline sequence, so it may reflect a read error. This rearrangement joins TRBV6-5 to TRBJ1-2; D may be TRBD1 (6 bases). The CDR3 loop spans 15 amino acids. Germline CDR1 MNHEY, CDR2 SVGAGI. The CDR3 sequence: CASSYSTTGIYGYTF. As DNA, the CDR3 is TGTGCCAGTAGTTACTCGACGACAGGCATCTATGGCTACACCTTC.

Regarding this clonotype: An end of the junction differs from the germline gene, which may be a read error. CDR3 in DNA: TGTGCTAGCAGCACCTCGGAGGGACCCGTTTACAATGAGCAGTTCTTC. Its translation: CASSTSEGPVYNEQFF. The rearrangement joins TRBV11-2 to TRBJ2-1; D may be TRBD2 (6 bases). Germline CDR1 reads SGHAT; CDR2 reads FQNNGV. The CDR3 spans 16 residues.

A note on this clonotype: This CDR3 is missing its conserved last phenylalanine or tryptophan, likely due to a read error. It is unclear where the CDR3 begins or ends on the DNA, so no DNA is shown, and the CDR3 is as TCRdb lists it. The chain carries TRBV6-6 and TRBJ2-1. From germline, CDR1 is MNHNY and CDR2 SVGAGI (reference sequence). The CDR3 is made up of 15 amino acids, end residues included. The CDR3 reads CASSYPAQRSGEHFY.

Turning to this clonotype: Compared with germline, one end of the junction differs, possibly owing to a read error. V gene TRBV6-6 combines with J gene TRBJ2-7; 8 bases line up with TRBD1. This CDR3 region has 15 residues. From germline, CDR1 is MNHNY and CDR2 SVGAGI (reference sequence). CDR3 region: CASSYEIRGPYKQYF. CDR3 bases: TGTGCCAGCAGTTACGAAATCAGGGGGCCCTACAAGCAATACTTC.

In DNA form, the CDR3 reads TGTGCCAGCAGTTACACGCGGGAGGGTATGCAGTATTTT. Its protein product is CASSYTREGMQYF. The V call is TRBV6-5, the J call TRBJ2-3; 9 bases fit TRBD2. The CDR3 has 13 amino acids. Losses at the gene ends were 2 bases for V and 11 bases for J; bases not matched to a gene: 5. The germline V gene encodes CDR1 MNHEY and CDR2 SVGAGI.

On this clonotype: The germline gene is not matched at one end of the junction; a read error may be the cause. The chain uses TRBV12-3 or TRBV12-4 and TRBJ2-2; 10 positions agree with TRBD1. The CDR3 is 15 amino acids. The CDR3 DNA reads TGTGCCAGCGGCCCGGGACAGGGGATCACCGGGGAGCCGTTTTTT. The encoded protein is CASGPGQGITGEPFF.

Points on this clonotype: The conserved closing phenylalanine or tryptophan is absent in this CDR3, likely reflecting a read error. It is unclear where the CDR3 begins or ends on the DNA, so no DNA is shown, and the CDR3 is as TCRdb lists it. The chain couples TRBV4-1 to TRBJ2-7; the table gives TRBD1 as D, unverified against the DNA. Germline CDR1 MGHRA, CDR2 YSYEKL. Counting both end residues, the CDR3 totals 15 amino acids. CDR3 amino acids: CASSQPGTNSYEQYI.

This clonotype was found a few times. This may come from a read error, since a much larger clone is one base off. CDR3 bases: TGTGCCTGGAGTCCTACAGTGAGGGCTAACTATGGCTACACCTTC. Translation: CAWSPTVRANYGYTF. The chain couples TRBV30 to TRBJ1-2; D is unclear. V lost 2 bases and J 0 bases, leaving 13 bases between the germline ends. Germline lookup yields CDR1 GTSNPN and CDR2 SVGIG (reference sequence). The CDR3 has 15 amino acids. Full variable domain (outside the CDR3, taken from reference TRBV30 and TRBJ1-2): SQTIHQWPATLVQPVGSPLSLECTVEGTSNPNLYWYRQAAGRGLQLLFYSVGIGQISSEVPQNLSASRPQDRQFILSSKKLLLSDSGFYLCAWSPTVRANYGYTFGSGTRLTVV.

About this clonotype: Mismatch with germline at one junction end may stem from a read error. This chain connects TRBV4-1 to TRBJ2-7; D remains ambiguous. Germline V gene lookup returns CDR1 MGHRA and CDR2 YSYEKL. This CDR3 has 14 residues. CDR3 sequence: CACSPTRKGHEQYF. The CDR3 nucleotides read TGCGCCTGCAGTCCGACACGGAAAGGGCACGAGCAGTACTTC.

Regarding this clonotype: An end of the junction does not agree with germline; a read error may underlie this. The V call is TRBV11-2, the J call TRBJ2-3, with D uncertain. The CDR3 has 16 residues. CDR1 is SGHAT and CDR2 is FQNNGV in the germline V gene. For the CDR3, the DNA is TGTACCAGCAGCCCGGTGGGTTACCCGATTCCAAATACGCAGTATTTT. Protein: CTSSPVGYPIPNTQYF.

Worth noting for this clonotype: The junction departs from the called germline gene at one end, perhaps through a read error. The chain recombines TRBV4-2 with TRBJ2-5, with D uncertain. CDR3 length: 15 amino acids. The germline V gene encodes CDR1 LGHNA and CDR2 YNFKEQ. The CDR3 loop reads CVSSQVQEGQETQYF. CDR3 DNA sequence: TGTGTCAGCAGCCAAGTTCAGGAAGGACAAGAGACCCAGTACTTC.

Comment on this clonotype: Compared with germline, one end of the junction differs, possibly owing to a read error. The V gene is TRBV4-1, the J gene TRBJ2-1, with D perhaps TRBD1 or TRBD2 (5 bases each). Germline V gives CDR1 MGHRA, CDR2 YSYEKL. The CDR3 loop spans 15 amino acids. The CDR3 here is CASSPDRGRSNKQFF. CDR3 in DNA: TGCGCCAGCAGCCCCGACCGGGGACGCTCCAATAAGCAGTTCTTC.

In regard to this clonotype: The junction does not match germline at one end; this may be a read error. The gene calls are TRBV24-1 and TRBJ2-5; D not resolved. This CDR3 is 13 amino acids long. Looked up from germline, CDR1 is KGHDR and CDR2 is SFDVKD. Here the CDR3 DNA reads TGTGCCACCAGTGATGTTTTCCAAGATACCCAGTACTTC. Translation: CATSDVFQDTQYF.

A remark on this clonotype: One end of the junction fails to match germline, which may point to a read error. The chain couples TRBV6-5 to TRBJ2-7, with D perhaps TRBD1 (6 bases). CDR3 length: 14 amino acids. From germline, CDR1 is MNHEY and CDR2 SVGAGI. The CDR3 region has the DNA TGTGCCAACACTCCCGGACAGAGAAGTTACGAACAGTACTTC. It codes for CANTPGQRSYEQYF.

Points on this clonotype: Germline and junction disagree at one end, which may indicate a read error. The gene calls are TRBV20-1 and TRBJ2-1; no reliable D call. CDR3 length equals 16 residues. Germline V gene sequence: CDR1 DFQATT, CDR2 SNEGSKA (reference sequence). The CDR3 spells CSAREYGPYPYNEQLF. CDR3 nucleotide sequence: TGCAGTGCTAGGGAATACGGCCCTTACCCCTACAATGAGCAGCTCTTC.

The CDR3 is CACSEAGTAAYNEQFF. The CDR3 DNA sequence: TGCGCTTGCAGCGAGGCCGGGACGGCTGCCTACAATGAGCAGTTCTTC. This chain uses TRBV5-1 with TRBJ2-1; either TRBD1 or TRBD2 may fit D (5 bases each). CDR3 length: 16 residues. From germline, CDR1 is SGHRS and CDR2 YFSETQ.

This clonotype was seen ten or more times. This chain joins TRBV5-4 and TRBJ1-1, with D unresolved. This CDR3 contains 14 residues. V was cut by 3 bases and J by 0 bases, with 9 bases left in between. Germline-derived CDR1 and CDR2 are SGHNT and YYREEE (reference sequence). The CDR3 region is CASSSEAVNTEAFF. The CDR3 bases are TGTGCCAGCAGCTCCGAGGCAGTGAACACTGAAGCTTTCTTT.

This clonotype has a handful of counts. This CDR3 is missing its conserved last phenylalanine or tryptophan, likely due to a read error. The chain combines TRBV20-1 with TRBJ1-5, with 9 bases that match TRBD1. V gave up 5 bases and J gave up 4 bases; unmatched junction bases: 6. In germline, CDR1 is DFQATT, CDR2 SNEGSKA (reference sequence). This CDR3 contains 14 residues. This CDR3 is CSAQRDRDNQPQHS. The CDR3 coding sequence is TGCAGTGCTCAGAGGGACAGGGATAATCAGCCCCAGCATTCT.

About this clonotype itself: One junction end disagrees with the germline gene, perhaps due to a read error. DNA of the CDR3: TGTGCCAGTAGCTTCACGCAGGGACCTCCCCACAATGAGCATTTCTTC. Residues: CASSFTQGPPHNEHFF. The chain links TRBV11-2 to TRBJ2-1; D is possibly TRBD1 or TRBD2 (5 bases each). The germline CDR1 and CDR2 sequences are SGHAT and FQNNGV. This CDR3 has 16 residues.

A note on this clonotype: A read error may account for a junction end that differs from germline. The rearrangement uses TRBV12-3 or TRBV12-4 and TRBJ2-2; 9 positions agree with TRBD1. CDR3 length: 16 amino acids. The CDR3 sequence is CASSLGTGTDTGDLFF. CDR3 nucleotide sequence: TGCGCCAGCAGTTTAGGGACAGGGACAGACACCGGGGATCTGTTTTTT.

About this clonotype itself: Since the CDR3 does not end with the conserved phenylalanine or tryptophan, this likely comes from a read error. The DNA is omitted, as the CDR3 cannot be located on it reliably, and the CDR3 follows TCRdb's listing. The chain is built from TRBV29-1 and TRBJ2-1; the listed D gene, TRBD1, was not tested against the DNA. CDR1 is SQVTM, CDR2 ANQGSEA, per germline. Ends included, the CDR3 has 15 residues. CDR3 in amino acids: CSVELSGSSYNEQLI.

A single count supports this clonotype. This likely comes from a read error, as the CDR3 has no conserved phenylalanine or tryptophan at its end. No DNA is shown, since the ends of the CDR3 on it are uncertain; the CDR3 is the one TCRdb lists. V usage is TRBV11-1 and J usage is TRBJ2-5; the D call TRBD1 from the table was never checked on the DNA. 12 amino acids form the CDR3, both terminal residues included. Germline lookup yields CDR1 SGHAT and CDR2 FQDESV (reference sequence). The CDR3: CASSSTRQGQYI.

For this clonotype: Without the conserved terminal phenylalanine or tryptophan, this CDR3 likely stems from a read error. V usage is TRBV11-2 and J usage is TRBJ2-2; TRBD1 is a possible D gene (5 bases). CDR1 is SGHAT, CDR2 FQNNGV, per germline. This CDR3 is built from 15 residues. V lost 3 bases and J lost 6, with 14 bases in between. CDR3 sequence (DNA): TGTGCCAGCAGCTTGGCTAGGGGAATGTCCGGGGAGCTGTTTTAT. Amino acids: CASSLARGMSGELFY.